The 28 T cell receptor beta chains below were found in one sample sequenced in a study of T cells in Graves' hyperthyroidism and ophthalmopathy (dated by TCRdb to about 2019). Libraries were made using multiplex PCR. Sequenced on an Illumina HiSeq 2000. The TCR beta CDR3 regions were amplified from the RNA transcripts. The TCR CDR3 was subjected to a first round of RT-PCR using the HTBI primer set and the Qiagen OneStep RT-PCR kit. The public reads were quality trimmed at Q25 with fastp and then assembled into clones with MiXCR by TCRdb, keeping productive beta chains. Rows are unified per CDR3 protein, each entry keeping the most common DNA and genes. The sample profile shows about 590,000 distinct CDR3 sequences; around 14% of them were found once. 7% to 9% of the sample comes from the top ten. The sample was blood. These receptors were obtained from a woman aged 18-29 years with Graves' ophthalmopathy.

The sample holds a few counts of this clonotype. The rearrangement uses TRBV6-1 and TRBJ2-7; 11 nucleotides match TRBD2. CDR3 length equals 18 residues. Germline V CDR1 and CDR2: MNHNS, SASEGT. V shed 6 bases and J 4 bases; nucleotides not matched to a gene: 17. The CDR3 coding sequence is TGTGCCAGCAGCACTGGGACTAGCGGCACCCAGGGGGCTTACGAGCAGTACTTC. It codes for CASSTGTSGTQGAYEQYF.

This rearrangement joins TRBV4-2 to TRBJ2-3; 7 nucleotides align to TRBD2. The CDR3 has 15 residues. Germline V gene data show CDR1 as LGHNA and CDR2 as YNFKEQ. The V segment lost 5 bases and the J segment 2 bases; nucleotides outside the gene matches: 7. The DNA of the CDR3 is TGTGCCAGCAGCGTCCGGGACTATTTCACAGATACGCAGTATTTT. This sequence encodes CASSVRDYFTDTQYF.

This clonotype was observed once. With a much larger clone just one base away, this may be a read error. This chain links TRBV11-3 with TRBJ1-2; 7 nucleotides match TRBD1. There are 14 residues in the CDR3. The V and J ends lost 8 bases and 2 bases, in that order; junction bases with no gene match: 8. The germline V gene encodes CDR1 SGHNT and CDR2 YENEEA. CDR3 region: CASGPPGQNYGYTF. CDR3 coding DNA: TGTGCCAGCGGACCACCGGGACAGAACTATGGCTACACCTTC.

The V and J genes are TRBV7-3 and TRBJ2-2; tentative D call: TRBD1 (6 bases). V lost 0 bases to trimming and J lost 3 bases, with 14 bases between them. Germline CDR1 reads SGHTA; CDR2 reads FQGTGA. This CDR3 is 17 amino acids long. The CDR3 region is CASSLTLDRAYTGELFF. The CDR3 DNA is TGTGCCAGCAGCTTAACGCTGGACAGAGCGTACACCGGGGAGCTGTTTTTT.

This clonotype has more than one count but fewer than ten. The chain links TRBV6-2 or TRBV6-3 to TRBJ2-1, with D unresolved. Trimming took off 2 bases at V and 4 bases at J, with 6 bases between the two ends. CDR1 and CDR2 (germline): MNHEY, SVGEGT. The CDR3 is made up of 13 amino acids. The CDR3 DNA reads TGTGCCAGCAGTTACCACCCGTACAATGAGCAGTTCTTC. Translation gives CASSYHPYNEQFF.

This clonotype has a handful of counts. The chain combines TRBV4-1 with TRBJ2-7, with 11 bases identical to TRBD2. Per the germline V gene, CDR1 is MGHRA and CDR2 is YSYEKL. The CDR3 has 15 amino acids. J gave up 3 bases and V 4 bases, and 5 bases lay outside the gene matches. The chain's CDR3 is CASSLSGTSGYEQYF. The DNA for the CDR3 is TGCGCCAGCAGCCTAAGTGGGACTAGCGGCTACGAGCAGTACTTC.

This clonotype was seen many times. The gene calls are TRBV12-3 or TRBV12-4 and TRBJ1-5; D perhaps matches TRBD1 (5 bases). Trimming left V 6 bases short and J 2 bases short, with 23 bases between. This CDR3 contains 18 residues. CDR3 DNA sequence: TGTGCCAGCAGCTTGGCGGGGGGGGTCGGTAGCGGCAATCAGCCCCAGCATTTT. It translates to CASSLAGGVGSGNQPQHF.

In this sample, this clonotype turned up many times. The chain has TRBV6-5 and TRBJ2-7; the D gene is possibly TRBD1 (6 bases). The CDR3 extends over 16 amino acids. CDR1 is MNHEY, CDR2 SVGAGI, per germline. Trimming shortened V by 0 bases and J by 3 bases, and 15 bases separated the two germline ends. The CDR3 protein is CASSYSTSGVGYEQYF. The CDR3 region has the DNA TGTGCCAGCAGTTACTCGACGTCAGGGGTGGGCTACGAGCAGTACTTC.

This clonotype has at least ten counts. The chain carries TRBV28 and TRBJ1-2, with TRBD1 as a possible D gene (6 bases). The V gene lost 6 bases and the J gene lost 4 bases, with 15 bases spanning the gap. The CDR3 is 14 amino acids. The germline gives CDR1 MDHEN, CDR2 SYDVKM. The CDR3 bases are TGTGCCAGCAGCCTACTGGACAGTGGCTATGGCTACACCTTC. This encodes CASSLLDSGYGYTF.

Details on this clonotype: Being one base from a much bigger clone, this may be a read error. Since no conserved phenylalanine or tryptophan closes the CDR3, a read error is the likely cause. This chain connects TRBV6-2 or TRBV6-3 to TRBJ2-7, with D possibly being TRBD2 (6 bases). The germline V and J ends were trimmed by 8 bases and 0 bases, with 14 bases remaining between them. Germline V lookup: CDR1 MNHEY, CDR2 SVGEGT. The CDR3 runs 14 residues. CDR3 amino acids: CASAGTSSSYEQYS. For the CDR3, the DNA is TGTGCCAGCGCCGGGACTTCTAGCTCCTACGAGCAGTACTCC.

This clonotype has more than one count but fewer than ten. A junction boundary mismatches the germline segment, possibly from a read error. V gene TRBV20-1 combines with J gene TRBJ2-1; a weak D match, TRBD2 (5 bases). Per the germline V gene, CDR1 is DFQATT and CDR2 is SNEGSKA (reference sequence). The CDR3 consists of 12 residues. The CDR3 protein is CSARDSGPRDIF. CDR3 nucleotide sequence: TGCAGTGCTAGAGATAGTGGGCCCCGGGATATCTTC.

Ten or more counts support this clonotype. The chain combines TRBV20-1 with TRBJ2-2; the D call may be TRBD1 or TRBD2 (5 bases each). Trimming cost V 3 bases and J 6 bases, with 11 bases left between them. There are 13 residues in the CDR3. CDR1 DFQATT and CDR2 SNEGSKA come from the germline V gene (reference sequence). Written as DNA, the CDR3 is TGCAGTGCTAGTGCCGGGGACGCCGGGGAGCTGTTTTTT. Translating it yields CSASAGDAGELFF.

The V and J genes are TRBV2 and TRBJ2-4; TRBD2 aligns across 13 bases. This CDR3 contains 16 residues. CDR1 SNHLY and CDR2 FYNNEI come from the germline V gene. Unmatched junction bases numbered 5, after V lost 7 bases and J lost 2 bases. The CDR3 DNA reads TGTGCCAGCACTCCGGGACTAGCGGGAACCAAAAACATTCAGTACTTC. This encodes CASTPGLAGTKNIQYF.

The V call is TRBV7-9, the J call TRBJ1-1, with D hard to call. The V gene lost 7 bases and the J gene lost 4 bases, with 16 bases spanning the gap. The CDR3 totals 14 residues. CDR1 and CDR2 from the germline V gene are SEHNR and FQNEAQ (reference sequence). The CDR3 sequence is CASTPEVGSTEAFF. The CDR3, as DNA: TGTGCCAGCACCCCGGAAGTCGGGAGCACTGAAGCTTTCTTT.

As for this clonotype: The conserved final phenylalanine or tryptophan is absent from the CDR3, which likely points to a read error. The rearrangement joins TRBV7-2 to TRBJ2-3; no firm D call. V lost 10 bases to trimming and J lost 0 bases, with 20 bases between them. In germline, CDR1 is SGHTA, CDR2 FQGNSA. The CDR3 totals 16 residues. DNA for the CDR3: TGTGCCACCCGCCGTCAACGGCCTCCTAGCACAGATACGCAGTATCTT. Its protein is CATRRQRPPSTDTQYL.

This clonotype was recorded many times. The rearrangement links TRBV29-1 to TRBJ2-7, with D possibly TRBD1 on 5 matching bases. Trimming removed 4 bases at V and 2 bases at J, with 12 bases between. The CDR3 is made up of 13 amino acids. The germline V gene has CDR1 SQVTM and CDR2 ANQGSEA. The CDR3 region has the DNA TGCAGCGTTGCCCTTCGACAGACCTACGAGCAGTACTTC. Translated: CSVALRQTYEQYF.

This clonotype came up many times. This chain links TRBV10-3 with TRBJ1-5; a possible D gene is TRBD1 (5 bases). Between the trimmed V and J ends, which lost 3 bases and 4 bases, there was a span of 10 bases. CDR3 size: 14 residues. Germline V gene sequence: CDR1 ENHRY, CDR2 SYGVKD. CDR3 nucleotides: TGTGCCATCAGTGAAGAGGGGAAGAATCAGCCCCAGCATTTT. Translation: CAISEEGKNQPQHF.

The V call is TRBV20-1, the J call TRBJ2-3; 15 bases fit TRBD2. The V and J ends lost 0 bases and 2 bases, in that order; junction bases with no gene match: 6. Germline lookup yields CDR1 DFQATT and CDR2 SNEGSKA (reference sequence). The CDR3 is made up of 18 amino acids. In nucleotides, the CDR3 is TGCAGTGCTAGAGATACCGGACTAGCGGGAGGGATCACAGATACGCAGTATTTT. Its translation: CSARDTGLAGGITDTQYF.

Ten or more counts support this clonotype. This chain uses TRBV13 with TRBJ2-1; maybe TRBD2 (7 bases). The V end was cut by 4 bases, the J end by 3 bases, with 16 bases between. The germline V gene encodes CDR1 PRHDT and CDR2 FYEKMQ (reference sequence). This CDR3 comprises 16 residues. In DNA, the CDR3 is TGTGCCAGCAGCTCACCCTGGGGGGGCTTCTACAATGAGCAGTTCTTC. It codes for CASSSPWGGFYNEQFF.

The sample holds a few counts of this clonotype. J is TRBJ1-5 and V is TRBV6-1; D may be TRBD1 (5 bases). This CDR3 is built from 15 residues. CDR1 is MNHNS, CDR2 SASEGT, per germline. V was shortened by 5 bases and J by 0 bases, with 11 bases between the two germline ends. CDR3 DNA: TGTGCCAGCAGTTCAGGGTGGAGTAGCAATCAGCCCCAGCATTTT. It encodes CASSSGWSSNQPQHF.

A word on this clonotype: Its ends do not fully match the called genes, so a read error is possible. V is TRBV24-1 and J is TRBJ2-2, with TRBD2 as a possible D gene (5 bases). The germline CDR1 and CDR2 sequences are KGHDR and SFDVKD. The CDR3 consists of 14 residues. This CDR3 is CATRGRGTTGEQFF. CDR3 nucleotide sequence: TGTGCCACCAGGGGTCGAGGTACCACCGGGGAGCAGTTTTTT.

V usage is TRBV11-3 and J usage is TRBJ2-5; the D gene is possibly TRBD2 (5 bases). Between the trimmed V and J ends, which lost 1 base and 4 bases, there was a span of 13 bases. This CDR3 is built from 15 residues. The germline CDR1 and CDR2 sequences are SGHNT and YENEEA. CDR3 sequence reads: CASSLATTSRETQYF. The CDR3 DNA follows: TGTGCCAGCAGCTTAGCGACTACGTCTCGAGAGACCCAGTACTTC.

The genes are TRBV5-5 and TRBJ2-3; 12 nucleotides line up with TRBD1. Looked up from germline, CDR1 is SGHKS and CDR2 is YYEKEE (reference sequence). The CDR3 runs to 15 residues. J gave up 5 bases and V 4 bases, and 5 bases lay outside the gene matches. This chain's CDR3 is CASSRGDRGQDTQYF. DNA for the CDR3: TGTGCCAGCAGCCGAGGGGACAGGGGGCAAGATACGCAGTATTTT.

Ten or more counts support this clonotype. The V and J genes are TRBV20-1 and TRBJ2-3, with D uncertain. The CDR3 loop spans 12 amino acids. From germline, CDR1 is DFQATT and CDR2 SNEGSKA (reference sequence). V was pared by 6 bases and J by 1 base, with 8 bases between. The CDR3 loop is CSAQRGTDTQYF. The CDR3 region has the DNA TGCAGTGCCCAACGAGGCACAGATACGCAGTATTTT.

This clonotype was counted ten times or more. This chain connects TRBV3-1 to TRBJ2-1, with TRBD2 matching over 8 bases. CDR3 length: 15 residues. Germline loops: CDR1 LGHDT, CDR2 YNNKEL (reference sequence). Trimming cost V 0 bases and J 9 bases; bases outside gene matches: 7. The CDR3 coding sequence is TGTGCCAGCAGCCAAGATTTCAGCGGGAGCACTGAGCAGTTCTTC. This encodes CASSQDFSGSTEQFF.

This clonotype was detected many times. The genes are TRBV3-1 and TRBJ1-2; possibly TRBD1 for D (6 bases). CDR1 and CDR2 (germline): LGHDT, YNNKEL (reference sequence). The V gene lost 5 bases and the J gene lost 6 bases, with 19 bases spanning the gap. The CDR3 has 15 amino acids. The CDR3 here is CASSNRDTLRHGYTF. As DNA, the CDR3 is TGTGCCAGCAGCAACCGGGACACCCTACGCCATGGCTACACCTTC.

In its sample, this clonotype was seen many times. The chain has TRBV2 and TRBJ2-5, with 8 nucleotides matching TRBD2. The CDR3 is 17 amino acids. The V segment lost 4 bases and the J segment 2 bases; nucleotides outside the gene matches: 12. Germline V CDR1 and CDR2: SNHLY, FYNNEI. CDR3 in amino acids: CASSGAGSGIEQETQYF. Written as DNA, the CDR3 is TGTGCCAGCAGTGGGGCTGGTAGCGGGATCGAGCAAGAGACCCAGTACTTC.

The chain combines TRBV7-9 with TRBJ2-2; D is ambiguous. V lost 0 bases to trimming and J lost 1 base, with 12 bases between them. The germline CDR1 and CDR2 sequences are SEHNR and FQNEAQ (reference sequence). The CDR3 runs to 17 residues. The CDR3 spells CASSLAYRAGNTGELFF. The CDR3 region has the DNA TGTGCCAGCAGCTTAGCTTACAGAGCCGGGAACACCGGGGAGCTGTTTTTT.